A selection of T cell receptor beta chains follows, all from one sample in a study of neurological immune-mediated disorders. TCRdb reprocessed the 5' RACE reads via MiXCR and lists one record per CDR3 protein. Of about 120,000 distinct CDR3 sequences listed, roughly 3.2% were seen once; the top ten hold over 1%. The sequencing input was PBMCs. The receptor set was obtained from a woman in her 30s with multiple sclerosis. Both conserved end residues are trimmed from each CDR3.

CDR3aa,j_gene,v_gene,len
ASSHDRDGAGANVLT,TRBJ2-6,TRBV5-4,15
ASSFRGGKETQY,TRBJ2-5,TRBV7-2,12
AISEGQGDT,TRBJ1-2,TRBV10-3,9
ASSPLGLLVEKLF,TRBJ1-4,TRBV28,13
ASSLVSTGAPYEQY,TRBJ2-7,TRBV7-2,14
ASGNTEAF,TRBJ1-1,TRBV7-8,8
ASSLVATGGYNEQF,TRBJ2-1,TRBV7-2,14
SARDLLRANYGYT,TRBJ1-2,TRBV20-1,13
ASVSSGKGYSNQPQH,TRBJ1-5,TRBV6-6,15
ASSFGREGRNEQF,TRBJ2-1,TRBV7-9,13
SAIPGQGRQPQH,TRBJ1-5,TRBV20-1,12
SVENWGEQF,TRBJ2-1,TRBV29-1,9
ASSPTAQETQY,TRBJ2-5,TRBV12-3/TRBV12-4,11
SARLGRDQPQH,TRBJ1-5,TRBV20-1,11
ASSLVGGPKTQY,TRBJ2-5,TRBV11-2,12
ASSTGTRLNSPLH,TRBJ1-6,TRBV25-1,13
ASTMGGHGYT,TRBJ1-2,TRBV28,10
SARGQKFFYEQY,TRBJ2-7,TRBV20-1,12
ASSPGNNEQF,TRBJ2-1,TRBV5-4,10
ASSISTGPTEAF,TRBJ1-1,TRBV2,12
ASRKDRANTEAF,TRBJ1-1,TRBV7-2,12
SVEVSGGTAEAF,TRBJ1-1,TRBV29-1,12
ASSQEGGYTEAF,TRBJ1-1,TRBV4-1,12
ASSLGANEQF,TRBJ2-1,TRBV5-1,10
ASSQGPSGRFSAYEQY,TRBJ2-7,TRBV4-2,16
ASSSETGGYGYT,TRBJ1-2,TRBV6-6,12
ASSPDSYSGNTIY,TRBJ1-3,TRBV5-1,13
ASSIQGRRETQY,TRBJ2-5,TRBV9,12
ASSLMARGAGTGELF,TRBJ2-2,TRBV27,15
ASSFNGVFYDTQY,TRBJ2-3,TRBV5-4,13
AISESGDRSYNSPLH,TRBJ1-6,TRBV10-3,15
SVPGGSGNTIY,TRBJ1-3,TRBV29-1,11
ASSLGGQAF,TRBJ1-1,TRBV7-9,9
ASSIQGGVENTEAF,TRBJ1-1,TRBV19,14
SVLGRDRFPGKDTQY,TRBJ2-3,TRBV29-1,15
ASSLPTASYEQY,TRBJ2-7,TRBV7-9,12
ASSLDGTQY,TRBJ2-5,TRBV7-2,9
ASSPRGRTDTQY,TRBJ2-3,TRBV5-6,12
ASSRIAGGPEEQF,TRBJ2-1,TRBV7-9,13
ASSQDRSNEQF,TRBJ2-1,TRBV4-3,11
AWSVSGPTETQY,TRBJ2-5,TRBV30,12
ASSLDTSSGNTIY,TRBJ1-3,TRBV5-1,13
ASSPQGAPINYGYT,TRBJ1-2,TRBV14,14
ASSYGHGDQPQH,TRBJ1-5,TRBV6-6,12
ASNGQAYGYT,TRBJ1-2,TRBV6-1,10
SASFPQGETQY,TRBJ2-5,TRBV20-1,11
ASSGQTGTGNTIY,TRBJ1-3,TRBV7-6,13
ASSFAGGYNEQF,TRBJ2-1,TRBV7-6,12
ASSIDPSRGKDGYT,TRBJ1-2,TRBV19,14